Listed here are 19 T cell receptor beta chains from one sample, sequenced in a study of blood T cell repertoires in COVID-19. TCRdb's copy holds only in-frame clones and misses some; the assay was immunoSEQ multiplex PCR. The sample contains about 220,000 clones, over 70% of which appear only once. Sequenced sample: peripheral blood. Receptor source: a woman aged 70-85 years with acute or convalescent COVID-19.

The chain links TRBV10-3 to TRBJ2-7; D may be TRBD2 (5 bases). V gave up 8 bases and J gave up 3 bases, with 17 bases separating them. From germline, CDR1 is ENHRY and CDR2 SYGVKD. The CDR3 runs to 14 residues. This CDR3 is CAIGFGADHYEQYF. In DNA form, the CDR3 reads TGTGCCATCGGGTTCGGAGCGGATCACTACGAGCAGTACTTC.

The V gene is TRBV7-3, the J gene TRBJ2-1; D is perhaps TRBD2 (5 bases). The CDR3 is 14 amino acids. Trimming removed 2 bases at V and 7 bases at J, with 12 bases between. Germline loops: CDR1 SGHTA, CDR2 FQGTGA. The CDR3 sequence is CASSLAGVRNEQFF. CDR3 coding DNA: TGTGCCAGCAGCTTAGCGGGTGTTAGGAATGAGCAGTTCTTC.

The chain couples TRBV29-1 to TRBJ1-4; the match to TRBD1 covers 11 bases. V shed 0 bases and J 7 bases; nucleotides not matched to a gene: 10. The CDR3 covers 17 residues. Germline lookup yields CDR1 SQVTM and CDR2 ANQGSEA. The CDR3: CSVEDRPGTGGGEKLFF. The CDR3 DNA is TGCAGCGTTGAAGATCGGCCCGGGACAGGGGGAGGTGAAAAACTGTTTTTT.

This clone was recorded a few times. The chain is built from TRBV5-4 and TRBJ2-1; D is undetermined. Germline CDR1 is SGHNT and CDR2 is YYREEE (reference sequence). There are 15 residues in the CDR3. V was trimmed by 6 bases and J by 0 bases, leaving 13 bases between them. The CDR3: CASTVPGFSYNEQFF. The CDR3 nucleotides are TGTGCCAGCACCGTCCCGGGTTTCTCCTACAATGAGCAGTTCTTC.

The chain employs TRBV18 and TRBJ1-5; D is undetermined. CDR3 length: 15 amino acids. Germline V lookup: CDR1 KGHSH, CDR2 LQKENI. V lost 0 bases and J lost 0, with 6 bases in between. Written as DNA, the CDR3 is TGTGCCAGCTCACCACCATACGGTAGCAATCAGCCCCAGCATTTT. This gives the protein CASSPPYGSNQPQHF.

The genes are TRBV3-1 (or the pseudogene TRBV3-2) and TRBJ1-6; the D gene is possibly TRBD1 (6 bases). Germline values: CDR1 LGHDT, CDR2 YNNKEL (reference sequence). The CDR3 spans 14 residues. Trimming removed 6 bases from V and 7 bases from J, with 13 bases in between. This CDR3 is CASRREGGNSPLHF. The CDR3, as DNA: TGTGCCAGCAGACGGGAAGGGGGAAATTCACCCCTCCACTTT.

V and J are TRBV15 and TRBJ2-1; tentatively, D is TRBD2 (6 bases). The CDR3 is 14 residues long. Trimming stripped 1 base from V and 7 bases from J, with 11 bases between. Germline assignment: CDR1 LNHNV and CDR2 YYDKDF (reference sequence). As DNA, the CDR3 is TGTGCCACCAGCAGAGGCGGAGGGCGTAATGAGCAGTTCTTC. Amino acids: CATSRGGGRNEQFF.

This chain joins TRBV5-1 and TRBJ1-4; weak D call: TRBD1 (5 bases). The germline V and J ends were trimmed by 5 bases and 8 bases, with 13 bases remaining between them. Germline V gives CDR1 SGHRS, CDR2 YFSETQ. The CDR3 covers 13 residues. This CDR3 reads CASSPADREKLFF. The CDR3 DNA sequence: TGCGCCAGCAGTCCGGCCGACAGAGAAAAACTGTTTTTT.

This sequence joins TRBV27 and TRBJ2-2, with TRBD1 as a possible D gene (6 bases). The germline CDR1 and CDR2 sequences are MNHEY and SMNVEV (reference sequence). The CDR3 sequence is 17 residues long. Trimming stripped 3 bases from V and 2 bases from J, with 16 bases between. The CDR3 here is CASSFGRGQLNTGELFF. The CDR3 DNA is TGTGCCAGCAGTTTCGGTCGAGGACAGTTAAACACCGGGGAGCTGTTTTTT.

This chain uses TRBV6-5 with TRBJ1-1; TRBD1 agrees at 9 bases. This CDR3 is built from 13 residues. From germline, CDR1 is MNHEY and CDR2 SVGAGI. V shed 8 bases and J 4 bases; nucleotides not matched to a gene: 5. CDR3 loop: CASRDRASTEAFF. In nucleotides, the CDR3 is TGTGCCAGCCGGGACAGGGCGAGCACTGAAGCTTTCTTT.

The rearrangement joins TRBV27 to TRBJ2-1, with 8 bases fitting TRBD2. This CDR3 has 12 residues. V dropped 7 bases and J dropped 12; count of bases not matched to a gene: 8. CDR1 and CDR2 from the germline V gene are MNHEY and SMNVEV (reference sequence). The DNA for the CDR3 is TGTGCCAGCAACCAAGCGGGGGCGCGGCAGTTCTTC. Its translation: CASNQAGARQFF.

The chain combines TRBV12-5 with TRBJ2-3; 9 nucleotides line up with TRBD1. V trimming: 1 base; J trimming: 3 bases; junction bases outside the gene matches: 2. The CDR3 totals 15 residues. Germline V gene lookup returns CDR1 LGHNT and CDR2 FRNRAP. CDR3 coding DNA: TGTGCTAGTGGTTTGGGGACAGGGGCGACAGATACGCAGTATTTT. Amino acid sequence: CASGLGTGATDTQYF.

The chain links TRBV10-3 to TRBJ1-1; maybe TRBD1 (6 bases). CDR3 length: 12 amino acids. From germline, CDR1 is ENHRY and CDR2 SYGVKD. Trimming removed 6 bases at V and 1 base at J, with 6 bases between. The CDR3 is CAIRGQNTEAFF. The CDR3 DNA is TGTGCCATCAGGGGACAGAACACTGAAGCTTTCTTT.

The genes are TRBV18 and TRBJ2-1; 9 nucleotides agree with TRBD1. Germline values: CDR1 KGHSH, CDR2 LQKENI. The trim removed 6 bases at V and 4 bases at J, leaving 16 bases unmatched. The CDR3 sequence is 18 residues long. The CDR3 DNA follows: TGTGCCAGCTCTCAACTCAAGCAGGGACAGGGAACGTACAATGAGCAGTTCTTC. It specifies CASSQLKQGQGTYNEQFF. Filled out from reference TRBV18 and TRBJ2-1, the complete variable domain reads NAGVMQNPRHLVRRRGQEARLRCSPMKGHSHVYWYRQLPEEGLKFMVYLQKENIIDESGMPKERFSAEFPKEGPSILRIQQVVRGDSAAYFCASSQLKQGQGTYNEQFFGPGTRLTVL.

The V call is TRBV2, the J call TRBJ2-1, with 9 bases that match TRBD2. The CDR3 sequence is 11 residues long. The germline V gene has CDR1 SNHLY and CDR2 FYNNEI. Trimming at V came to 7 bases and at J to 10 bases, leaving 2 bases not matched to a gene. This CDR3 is CASTAGGEQFF. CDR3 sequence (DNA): TGTGCCAGCACCGCGGGAGGGGAGCAGTTCTTC.

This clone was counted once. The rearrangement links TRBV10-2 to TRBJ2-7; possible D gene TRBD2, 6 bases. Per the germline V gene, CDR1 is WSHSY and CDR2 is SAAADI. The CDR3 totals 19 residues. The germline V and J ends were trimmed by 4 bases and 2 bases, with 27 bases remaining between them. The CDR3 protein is CASSGGVNTPGTGAYEQYF. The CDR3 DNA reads TGCGCCAGCAGTGGCGGGGTAAACACACCGGGGACGGGGGCCTACGAGCAGTACTTC.

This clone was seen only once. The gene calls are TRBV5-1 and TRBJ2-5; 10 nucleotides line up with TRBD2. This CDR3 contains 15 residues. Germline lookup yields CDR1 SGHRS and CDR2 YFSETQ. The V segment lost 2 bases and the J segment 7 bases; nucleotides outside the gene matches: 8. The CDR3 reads CASSLAGGPEGTQYF. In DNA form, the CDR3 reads TGCGCCAGCAGCTTAGCGGGGGGGCCGGAAGGGACCCAGTACTTC. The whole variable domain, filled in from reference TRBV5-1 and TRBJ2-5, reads KAGVTQTPRYLIKTRGQQVTLSCSPISGHRSVSWYQQTPGQGLQFLFEYFSETQRNKGNFPGRFSGRQFSNSRSEMNVSTLELGDSALYLCASSLAGGPEGTQYFGPGTRLLVL.

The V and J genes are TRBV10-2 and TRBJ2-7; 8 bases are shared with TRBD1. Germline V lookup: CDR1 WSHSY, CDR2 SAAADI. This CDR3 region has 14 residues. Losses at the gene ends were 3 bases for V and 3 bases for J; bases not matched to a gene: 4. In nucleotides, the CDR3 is TGCGCCAGCAGTGACCCCGGACAGGGCTACGAGCAGTACTTC. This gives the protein CASSDPGQGYEQYF.

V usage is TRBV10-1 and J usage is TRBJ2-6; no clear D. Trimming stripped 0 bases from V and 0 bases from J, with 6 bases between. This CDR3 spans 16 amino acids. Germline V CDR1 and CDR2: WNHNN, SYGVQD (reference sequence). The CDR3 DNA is TGCGCCAGCAGTGAGTCGACGGGCTCTGGGGCCAACGTCCTGACTTTC. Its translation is CASSESTGSGANVLTF.